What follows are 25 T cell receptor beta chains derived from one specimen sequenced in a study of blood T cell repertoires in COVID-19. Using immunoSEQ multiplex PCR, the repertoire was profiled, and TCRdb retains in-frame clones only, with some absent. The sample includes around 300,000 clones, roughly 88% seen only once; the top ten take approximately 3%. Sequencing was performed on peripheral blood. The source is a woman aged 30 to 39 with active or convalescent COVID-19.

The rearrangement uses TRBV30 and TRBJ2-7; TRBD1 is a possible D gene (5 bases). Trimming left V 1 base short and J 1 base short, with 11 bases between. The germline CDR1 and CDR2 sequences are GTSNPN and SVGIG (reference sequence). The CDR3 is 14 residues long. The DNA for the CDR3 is TGTGCCTGGAGTGCCAGGGTGATGTCCTACGAGCAGTACTTC. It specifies CAWSARVMSYEQYF.

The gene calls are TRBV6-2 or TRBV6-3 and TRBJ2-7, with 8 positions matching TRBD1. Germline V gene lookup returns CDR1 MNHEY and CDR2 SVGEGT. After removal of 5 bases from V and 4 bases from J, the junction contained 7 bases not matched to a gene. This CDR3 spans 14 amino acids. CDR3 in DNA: TGTGCCAGCAGTAGGACAGGGACCCATTACGAGCAGTACTTC. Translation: CASSRTGTHYEQYF.

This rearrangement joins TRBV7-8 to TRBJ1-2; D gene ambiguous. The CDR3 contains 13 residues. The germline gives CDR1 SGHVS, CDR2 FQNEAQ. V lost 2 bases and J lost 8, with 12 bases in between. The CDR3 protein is CASSLSPSSGYTF. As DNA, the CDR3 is TGTGCCAGCAGCTTATCTCCGAGCTCCGGCTACACCTTC.

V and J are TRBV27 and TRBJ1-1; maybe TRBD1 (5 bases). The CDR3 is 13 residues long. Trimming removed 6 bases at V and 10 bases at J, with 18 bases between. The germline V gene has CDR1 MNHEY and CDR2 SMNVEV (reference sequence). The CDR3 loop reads CASRPPGGVGAFF. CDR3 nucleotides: TGTGCCAGCAGACCCCCGGGGGGGGTCGGAGCTTTCTTT.

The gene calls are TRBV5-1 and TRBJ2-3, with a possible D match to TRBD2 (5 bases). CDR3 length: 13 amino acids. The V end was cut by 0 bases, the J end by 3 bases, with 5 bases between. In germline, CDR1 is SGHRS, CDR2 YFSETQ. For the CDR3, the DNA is TGCGCCAGCAGCTTGGGGAGGACAGATACGCAGTATTTT. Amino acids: CASSLGRTDTQYF. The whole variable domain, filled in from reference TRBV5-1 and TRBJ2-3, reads KAGVTQTPRYLIKTRGQQVTLSCSPISGHRSVSWYQQTPGQGLQFLFEYFSETQRNKGNFPGRFSGRQFSNSRSEMNVSTLELGDSALYLCASSLGRTDTQYFGPGTRLTVL.

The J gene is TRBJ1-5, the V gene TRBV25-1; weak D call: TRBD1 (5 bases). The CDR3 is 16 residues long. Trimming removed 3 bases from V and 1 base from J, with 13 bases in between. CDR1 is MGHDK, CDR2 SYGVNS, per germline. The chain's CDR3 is CASSEGGALSNQPQHF. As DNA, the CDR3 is TGTGCCAGCAGTGAGGGAGGGGCTTTGAGCAATCAGCCCCAGCATTTT.

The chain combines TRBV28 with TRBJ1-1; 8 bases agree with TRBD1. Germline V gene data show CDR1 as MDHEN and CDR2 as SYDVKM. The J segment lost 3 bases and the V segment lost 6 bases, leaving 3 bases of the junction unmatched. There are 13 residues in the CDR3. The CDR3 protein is CASSRTGYTEAFF. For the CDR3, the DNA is TGTGCCAGCAGCCGGACAGGGTACACTGAAGCTTTCTTT.

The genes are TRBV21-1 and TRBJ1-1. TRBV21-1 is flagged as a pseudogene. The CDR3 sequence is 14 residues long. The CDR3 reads CASSKGVWNTEAFF. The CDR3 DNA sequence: TGTGCCAGCAGCAAAGGAGTGTGGAACACTGAAGCTTTCTTT.

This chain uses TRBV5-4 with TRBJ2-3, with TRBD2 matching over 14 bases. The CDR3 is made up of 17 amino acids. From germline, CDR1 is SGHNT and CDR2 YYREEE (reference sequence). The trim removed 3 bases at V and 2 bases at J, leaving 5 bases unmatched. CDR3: CASSSGLAGVHTDTQYF. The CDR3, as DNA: TGTGCCAGCAGCTCGGGACTAGCGGGGGTACACACAGATACGCAGTATTTT.

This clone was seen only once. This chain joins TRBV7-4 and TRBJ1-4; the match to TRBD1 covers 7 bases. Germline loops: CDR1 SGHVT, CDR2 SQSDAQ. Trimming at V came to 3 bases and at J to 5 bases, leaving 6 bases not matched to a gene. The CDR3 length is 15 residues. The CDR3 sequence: CASSLTRGWNEKLFF. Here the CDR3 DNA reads TGTGCCAGCAGCTTGACCAGGGGGTGGAATGAAAAACTGTTTTTT.

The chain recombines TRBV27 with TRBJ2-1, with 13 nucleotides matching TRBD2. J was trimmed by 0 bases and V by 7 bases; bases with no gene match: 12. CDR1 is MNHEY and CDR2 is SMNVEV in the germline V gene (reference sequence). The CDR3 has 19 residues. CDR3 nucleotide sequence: TGTGCCAGCACCAGACTAGCGGGGGGCCTACCGAGCTCCTACAATGAGCAGTTCTTC. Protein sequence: CASTRLAGGLPSSYNEQFF.

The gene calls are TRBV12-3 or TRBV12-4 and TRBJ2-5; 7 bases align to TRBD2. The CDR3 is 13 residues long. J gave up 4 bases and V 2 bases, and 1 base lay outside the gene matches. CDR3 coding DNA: TGTGCCAGCAGTTTACGCGGGGGAGAGACCCAGTACTTC. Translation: CASSLRGGETQYF.

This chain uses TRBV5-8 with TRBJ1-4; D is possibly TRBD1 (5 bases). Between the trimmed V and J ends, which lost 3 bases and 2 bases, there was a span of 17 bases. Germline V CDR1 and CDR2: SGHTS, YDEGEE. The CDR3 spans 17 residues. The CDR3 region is CASSSGPRVETNEKLFF. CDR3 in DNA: TGTGCCAGCAGCTCAGGACCCAGGGTAGAGACTAATGAAAAACTGTTTTTT.

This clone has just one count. CDR3 in DNA: TGTGCCAGCAGTTTACAGGTTCCCTCTGGGGCCAACGTCCTGACTTTC. Translating it yields CASSLQVPSGANVLTF. The chain recombines TRBV28 with TRBJ2-6; D unresolved. Trimming pared 2 bases from V and 0 bases from J, leaving 8 bases between. Germline CDR1 is MDHEN and CDR2 is SYDVKM. The CDR3 spans 16 residues.

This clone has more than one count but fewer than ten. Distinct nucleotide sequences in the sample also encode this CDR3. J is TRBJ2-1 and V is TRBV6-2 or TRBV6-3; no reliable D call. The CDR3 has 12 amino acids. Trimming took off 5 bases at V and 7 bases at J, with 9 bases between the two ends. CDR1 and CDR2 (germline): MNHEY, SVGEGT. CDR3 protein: CASSRRRNEQFF. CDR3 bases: TGTGCCAGCAGTCGTCGGAGAAATGAGCAGTTCTTC.

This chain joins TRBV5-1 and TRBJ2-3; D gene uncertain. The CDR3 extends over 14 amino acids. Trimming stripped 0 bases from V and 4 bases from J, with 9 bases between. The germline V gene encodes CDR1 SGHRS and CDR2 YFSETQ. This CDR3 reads CASSLGTKPDTQYF. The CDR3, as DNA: TGCGCCAGCAGCTTGGGAACTAAGCCAGATACGCAGTATTTT. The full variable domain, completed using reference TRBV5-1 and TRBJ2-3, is KAGVTQTPRYLIKTRGQQVTLSCSPISGHRSVSWYQQTPGQGLQFLFEYFSETQRNKGNFPGRFSGRQFSNSRSEMNVSTLELGDSALYLCASSLGTKPDTQYFGPGTRLTVL.

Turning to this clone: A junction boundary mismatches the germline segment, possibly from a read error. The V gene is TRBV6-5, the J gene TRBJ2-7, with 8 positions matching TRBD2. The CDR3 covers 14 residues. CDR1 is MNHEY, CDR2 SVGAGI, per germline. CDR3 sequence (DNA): TGTGCCAGCAGTGACTCGGGGGGGGGTTACGAGCAGTACTTC. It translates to CASSDSGGGYEQYF.

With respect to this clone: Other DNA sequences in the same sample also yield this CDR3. CDR3 bases: TGTGCCAGCAGTGATAGGACAGCCTCGAACACTGAAGCTTTCTTT. This sequence encodes CASSDRTASNTEAFF. The chain uses TRBV6-1 and TRBJ1-1; TRBD1 is a possible D gene (6 bases). Germline CDR1 reads MNHNS; CDR2 reads SASEGT. This CDR3 has 15 residues. Trimming shortened V by 3 bases and J by 1 base, and 12 bases separated the two germline ends.

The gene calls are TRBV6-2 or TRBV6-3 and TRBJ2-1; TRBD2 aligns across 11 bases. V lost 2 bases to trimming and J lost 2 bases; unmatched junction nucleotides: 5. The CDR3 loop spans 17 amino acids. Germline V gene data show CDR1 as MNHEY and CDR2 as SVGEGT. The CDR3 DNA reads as TGTGCCAGCAGTTACGAACTAGCGGGGGCTACCTACAATGAGCAGTTCTTC. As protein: CASSYELAGATYNEQFF.

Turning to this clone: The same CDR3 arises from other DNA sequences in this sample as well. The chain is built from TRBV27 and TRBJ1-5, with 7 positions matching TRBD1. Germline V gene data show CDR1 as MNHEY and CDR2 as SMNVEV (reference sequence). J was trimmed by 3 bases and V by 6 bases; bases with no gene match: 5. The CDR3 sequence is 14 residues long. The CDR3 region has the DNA TGTGCCAGCAGGCGACAGGGTTACAATCAGCCCCAGCATTTT. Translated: CASRRQGYNQPQHF.

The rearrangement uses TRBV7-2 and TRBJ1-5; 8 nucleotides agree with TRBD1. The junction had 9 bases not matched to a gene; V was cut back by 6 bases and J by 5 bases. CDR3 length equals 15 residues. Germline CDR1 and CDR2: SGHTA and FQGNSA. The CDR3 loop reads CASSHGQGWDQPQHF. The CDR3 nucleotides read TGTGCCAGCAGTCATGGACAGGGATGGGATCAGCCCCAGCATTTT.

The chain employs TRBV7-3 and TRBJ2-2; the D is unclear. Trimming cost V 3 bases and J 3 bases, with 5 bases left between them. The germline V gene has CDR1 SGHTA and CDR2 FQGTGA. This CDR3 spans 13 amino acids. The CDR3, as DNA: TGTGCCAGCAGCTTCGAGTACACCGGGGAGCTGTTTTTT. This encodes CASSFEYTGELFF. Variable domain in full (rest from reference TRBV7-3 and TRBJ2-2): GAGVSQTPSNKVTEKGKYVELRCDPISGHTALYWYRQSLGQGPEFLIYFQGTGAADDSGLPNDRFFAVRPEGSVSTLKIQRTERGDSAVYLCASSFEYTGELFFGEGSRLTVL.

Written as DNA, the CDR3 is TGTGCCAGTACCCCACGCGGGGGCGTGGGCACTGAAGCTTTCTTT. Its translation is CASTPRGGVGTEAFF. This rearrangement joins TRBV19 to TRBJ1-1; possibly TRBD1 for D (6 bases). The V end lost 7 bases, the J end lost 4 bases, and 19 bases lay between the germline ends. Germline V gene sequence: CDR1 LNHDA, CDR2 SQIVND (reference sequence). The CDR3 consists of 15 residues.

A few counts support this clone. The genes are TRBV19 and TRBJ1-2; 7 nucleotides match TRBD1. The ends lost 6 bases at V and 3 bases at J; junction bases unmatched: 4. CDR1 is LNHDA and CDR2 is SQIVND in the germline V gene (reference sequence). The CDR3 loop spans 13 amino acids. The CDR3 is CASRTGSYYGYTF. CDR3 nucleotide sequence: TGTGCCAGTAGGACAGGGAGTTACTATGGCTACACCTTC.

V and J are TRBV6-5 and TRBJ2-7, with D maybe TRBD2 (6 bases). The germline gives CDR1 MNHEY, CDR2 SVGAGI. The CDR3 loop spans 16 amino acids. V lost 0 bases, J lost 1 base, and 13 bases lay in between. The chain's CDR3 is CASSYSGGDGSYEQYF. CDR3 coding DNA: TGTGCCAGCAGTTACTCTGGAGGGGACGGTTCCTACGAGCAGTACTTC.